This entry is about one T cell receptor (beta chain). Sequencing was performed with immunoSEQ multiplex PCR; in TCRdb, only in-frame clones are kept and a portion is missing. The sample shows 120,000 or so clones, roughly 80% of them seen only once. This sample is drawn from a study of blood T cell repertoires in COVID-19. Study-wide context: Samples of COVID-19 (acute and convalescent) were obtained from the United States, Italy and Spain.

This CDR3 comprises 16 residues. Germline V CDR1 and CDR2: LNHDA, SQIVND (reference sequence). V was clipped by 5 bases and J by 8 bases, with 21 bases between them. Input material: peripheral blood. The source of this sequence is a human donor in a cohort sampled during active COVID-19. The rearrangement joins TRBV19 to TRBJ1-4; D unresolved. CDR3 DNA: TGTGCCAGTAGTTCCCCCGGCCACGGAGCTGGCGAAAAACTGTTTTTT. Translating it yields CASSSPGHGAGEKLFF. Full variable domain (rest looked up from reference TRBV19 and TRBJ1-4): DGGITQSPKYLFRKEGQNVTLSCEQNLNHDAMYWYRQDPGQGLRLIYYSQIVNDFQKGDIAEGYSVSREKKESFPLTVTSAQKNPTAFYLCASSSPGHGAGEKLFFGSGTQLSVL.